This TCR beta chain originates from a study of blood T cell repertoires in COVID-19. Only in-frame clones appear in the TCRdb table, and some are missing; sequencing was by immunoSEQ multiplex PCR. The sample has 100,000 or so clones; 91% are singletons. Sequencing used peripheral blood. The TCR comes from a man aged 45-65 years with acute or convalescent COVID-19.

CDR3 sequence: CASSQGENTEAFF. CDR3 in DNA: TGTGCCAGCAGCCAGGGAGAAAACACTGAAGCTTTCTTT. The rearrangement joins TRBV4-2 to TRBJ1-1, with D hard to call. The CDR3 contains 13 residues. The germline V gene has CDR1 LGHNA and CDR2 YNFKEQ. V lost 3 bases, J lost 2 bases, and 7 bases lay in between.